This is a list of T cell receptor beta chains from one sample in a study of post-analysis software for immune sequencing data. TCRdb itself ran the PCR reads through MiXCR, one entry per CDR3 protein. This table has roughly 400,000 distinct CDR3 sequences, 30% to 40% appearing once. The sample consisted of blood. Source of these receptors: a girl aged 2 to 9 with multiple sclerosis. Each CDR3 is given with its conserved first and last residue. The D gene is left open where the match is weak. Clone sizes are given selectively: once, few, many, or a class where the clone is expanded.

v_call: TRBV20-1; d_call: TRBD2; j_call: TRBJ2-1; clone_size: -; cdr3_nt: TGCCGTGCTAGAGATCAGCGGGGGGTTTACGATGAGCAGTTCTTC; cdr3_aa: CRARDQRGVYDEQFF
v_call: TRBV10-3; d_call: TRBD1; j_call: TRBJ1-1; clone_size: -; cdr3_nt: TGTGCCACGAGGACAGGGAGCGGAAGCACTGAAGCTTTCTTT; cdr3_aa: CATRTGSGSTEAFF
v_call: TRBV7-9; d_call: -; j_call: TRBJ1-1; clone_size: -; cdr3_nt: TGTGCCAGCAGCTTAGGATATGAAGTAGGCGCTGAAGCTTTCTTT; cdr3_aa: CASSLGYEVGAEAFF
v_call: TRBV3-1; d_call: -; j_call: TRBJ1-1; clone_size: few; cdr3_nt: TGTGCCAGCAGCCAAGCCGGGACGAACACTGAAGCTTTCTTT; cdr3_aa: CASSQAGTNTEAFF
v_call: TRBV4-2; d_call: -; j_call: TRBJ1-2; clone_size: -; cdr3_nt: TGTGCCAGCAGCCAAGTTTCGAAATCCGGCTACACCTTC; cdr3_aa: CASSQVSKSGYTF
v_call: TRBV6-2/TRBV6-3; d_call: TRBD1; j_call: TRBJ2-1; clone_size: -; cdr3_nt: TGTGCCAGCAGTTCCCGACAGGGGGCAGAATACAATGAGCAGTTCTTC; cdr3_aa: CASSSRQGAEYNEQFF
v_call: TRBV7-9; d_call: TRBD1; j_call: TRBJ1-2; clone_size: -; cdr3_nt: TGTGCCAGCAGCAGGGACAGGGTCCCTAACTATGGCTACACCTTC; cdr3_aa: CASSRDRVPNYGYTF
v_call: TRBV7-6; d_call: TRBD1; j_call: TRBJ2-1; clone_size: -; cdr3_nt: TGTGCCAGCAGCCAAGTTTCACAGGGGGGTGAGCAGTTCTTC; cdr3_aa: CASSQVSQGGEQFF
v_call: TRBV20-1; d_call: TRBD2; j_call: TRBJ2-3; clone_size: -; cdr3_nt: TGCAGTGCTAGAGATTCCCGGACTAGCGGGAGCACAGATACGCAGTATTTT; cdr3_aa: CSARDSRTSGSTDTQYF
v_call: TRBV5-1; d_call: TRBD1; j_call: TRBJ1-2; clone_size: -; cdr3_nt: TGCGCCGGCAGCCGGGACAGGCTGTATGGCTACACCTTC; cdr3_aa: CAGSRDRLYGYTF
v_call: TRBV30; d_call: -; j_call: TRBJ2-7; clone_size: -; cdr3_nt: TGTGCCTGGAGTGTAATAGGGTACGAGCAGTACTTC; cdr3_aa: CAWSVIGYEQYF
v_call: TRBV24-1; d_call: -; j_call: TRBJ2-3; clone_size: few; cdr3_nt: TGTGCCACCAGTGATTTACTTCAGGGGAATCACGGGTCCACAGATACGCAGTATTTT; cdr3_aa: CATSDLLQGNHGSTDTQYF
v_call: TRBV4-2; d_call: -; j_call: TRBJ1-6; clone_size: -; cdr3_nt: TGTGCCAGCAGCCAAGTAACAGGGCATAATTCACCCCTCCACTTT; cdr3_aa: CASSQVTGHNSPLHF
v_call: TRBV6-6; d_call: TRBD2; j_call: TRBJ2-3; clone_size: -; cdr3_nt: TGTGCCAGCAGGGATCTAGCGGGGGCTCCAGATACGCAGTATTTT; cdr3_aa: CASRDLAGAPDTQYF
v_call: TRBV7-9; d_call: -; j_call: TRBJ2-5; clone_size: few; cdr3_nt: TGTGCCAGCAGCTCGGAAATCAGCCAAGAGACCCAGTACTTC; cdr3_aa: CASSSEISQETQYF
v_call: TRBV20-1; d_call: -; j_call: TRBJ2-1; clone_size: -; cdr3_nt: TGCAGTGCTAGCCTGGCAGCCTATTACAGTGAGCAGTTCTTC; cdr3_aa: CSASLAAYYSEQFF
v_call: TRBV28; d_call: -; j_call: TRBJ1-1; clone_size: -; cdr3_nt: TGTGCCAGCAGACTCTTGGCAGCGAACACTGAAGCTTTCTTT; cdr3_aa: CASRLLAANTEAFF
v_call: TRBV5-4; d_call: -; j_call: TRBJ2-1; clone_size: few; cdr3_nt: TGTGCCAGCAGCTTGGTTTCAAGGGGGGCTAATGAGCAGTTCTTC; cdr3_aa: CASSLVSRGANEQFF
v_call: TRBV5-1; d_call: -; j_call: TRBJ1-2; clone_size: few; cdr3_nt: TGCGCCAGCAGCGAGGACACCTACTATGGCTACACCTTC; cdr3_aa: CASSEDTYYGYTF
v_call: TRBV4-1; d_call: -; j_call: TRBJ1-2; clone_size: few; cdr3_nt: TGCGCCAGCAGCCAGGAGGCAGACAGCCGTTCGACATATGGCTACACCTTC; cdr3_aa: CASSQEADSRSTYGYTF
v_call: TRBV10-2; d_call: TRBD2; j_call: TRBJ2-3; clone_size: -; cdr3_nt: TGCGCCAGCAGTGAGGCTAGCGGGGGTTACACAGATACGCAGTATTTT; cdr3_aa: CASSEASGGYTDTQYF
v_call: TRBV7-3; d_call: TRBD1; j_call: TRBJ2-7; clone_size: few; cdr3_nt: TGTACCAGCAGCCCTCGTCGGGGGCACAGGGGGCGAGGGAACGAGCAGTACTTC; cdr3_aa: CTSSPRRGHRGRGNEQYF
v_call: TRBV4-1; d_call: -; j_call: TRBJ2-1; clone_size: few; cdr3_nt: TGCGCCAGCAGTGCCCCGGGACTGCTATTTGAGCAGTTCTTC; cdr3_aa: CASSAPGLLFEQFF
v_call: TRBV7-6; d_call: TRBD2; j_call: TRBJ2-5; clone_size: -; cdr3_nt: TGTGCCAGCAGCGCCCGGACTAGCGGGAGGGAGACCCAGTACTTC; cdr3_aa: CASSARTSGRETQYF
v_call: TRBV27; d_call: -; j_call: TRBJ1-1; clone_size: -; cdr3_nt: TGTGCCAGCAGTTTGGGGGGTTCTGAAGCTTTCTTT; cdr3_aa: CASSLGGSEAFF
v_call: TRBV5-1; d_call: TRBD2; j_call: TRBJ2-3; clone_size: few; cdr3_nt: TGCGCCAGCAGCCCCGGTAATAGCGGGTACACAGATACGCAGTATTTT; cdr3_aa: CASSPGNSGYTDTQYF
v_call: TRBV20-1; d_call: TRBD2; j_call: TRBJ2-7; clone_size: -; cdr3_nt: TGCAGTGCTAGAGATCTGGGGACTACCTCCTACGAGCAGTACTTC; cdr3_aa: CSARDLGTTSYEQYF
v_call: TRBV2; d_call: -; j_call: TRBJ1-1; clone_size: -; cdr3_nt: TGTGCCAGCAGGACCCGACAGAACACTGAAGCTTTCTTT; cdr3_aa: CASRTRQNTEAFF
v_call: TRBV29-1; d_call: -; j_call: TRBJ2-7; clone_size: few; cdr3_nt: TGCAGCGTTGTGACCGAATTCTACGAGCAGTACTTC; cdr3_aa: CSVVTEFYEQYF
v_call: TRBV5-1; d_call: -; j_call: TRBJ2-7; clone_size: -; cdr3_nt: TGCGCCAGCAGCTTTACTAGTACGGCCGAGCAGTACTTC; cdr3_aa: CASSFTSTAEQYF
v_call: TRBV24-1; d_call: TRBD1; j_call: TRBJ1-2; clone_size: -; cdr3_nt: TGTGCCACCAGTGCCGGGACAGAAACCTATGGCTACACCTTC; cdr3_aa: CATSAGTETYGYTF
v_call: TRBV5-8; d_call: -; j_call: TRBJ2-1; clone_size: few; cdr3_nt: TGTGCCAGCAGCTGGAACTTCGGCGGGATTAGCTCCTACAATGAGCAGTTCTTC; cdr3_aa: CASSWNFGGISSYNEQFF
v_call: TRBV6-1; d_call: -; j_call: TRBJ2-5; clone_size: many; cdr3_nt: TGTGCCAGCAGTGAATGGGCGACAACAGGGATTGTAAAGACCCAGTACTTC; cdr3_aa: CASSEWATTGIVKTQYF
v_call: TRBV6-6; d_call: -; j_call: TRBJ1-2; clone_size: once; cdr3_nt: TGTGCCAGCAGTTACCAGGGCAGCTATGGCTACACCTTC; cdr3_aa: CASSYQGSYGYTF
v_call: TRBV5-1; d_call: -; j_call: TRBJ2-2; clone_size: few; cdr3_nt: TGCGCCAGCAGCTTGGTACAGGCTGCCGGGGAGCTGTTTTTT; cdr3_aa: CASSLVQAAGELFF
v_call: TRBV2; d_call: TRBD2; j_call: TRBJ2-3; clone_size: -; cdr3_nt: TGTGCCAGCAGTCCACGACTAGCGGGGATCACAGATACGCAGTATTTT; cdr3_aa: CASSPRLAGITDTQYF
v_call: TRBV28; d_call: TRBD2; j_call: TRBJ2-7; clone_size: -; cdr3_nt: TGTGCCAGCAGCGAAACTAGCGGGAGGATCTACGAGCAGTACTTC; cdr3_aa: CASSETSGRIYEQYF
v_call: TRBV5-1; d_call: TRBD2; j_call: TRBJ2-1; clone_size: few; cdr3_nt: TGCGCCAGCAGCTTGGGGTCGCGGGAGATATCCTACAATGAGCAGTTCTTC; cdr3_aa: CASSLGSREISYNEQFF
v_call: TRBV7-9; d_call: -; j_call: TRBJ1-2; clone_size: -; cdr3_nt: TGTGCCACCTACGGGGGGAATGGCTACACCTTC; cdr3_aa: CATYGGNGYTF
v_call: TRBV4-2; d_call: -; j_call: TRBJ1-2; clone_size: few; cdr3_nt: TGTGCCAGCAGCCAAGGGGCCGACTATGGCTACACCTTC; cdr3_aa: CASSQGADYGYTF
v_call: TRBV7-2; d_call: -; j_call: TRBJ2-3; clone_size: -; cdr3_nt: TGTGCCAGCAGCCCCCAGAGCGGGCCGGGAGTAGATACGCAGTATTTT; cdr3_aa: CASSPQSGPGVDTQYF
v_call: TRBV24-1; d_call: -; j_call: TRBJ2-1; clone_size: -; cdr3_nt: TGTGCCACAAGAGACCCCGCACACAATGAGCAGTTCTTC; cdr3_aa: CATRDPAHNEQFF
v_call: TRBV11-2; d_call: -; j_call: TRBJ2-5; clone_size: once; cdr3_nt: TGTGCCAGCAGCTTAGATGTTTTCGGCTACAATGAGCAGTACTTC; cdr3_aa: CASSLDVFGYNEQYF
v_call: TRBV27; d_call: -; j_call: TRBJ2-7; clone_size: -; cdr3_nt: TGTGCCAGCAGTTTTGGCCCGGGTTCCTACGAGCAGTACTTC; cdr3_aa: CASSFGPGSYEQYF
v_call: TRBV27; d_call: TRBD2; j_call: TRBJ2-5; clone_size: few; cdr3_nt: TGTGCCAGCACAGCTAGCGGGTACCAAGAGACCCAGTACTTC; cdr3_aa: CASTASGYQETQYF
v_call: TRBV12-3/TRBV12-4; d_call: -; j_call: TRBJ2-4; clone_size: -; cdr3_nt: TGTGCCAGCAGTTTAGGGCTATTTCAGTACTTC; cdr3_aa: CASSLGLFQYF
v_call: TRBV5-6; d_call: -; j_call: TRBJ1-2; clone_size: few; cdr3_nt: TGTGCCAGCAGCCTCGACAGGTTCTATGGCTACACCTTC; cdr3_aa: CASSLDRFYGYTF
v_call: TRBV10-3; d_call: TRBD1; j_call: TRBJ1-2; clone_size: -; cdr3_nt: TGTGCCATCAGTGACATGAAGACAGGGAACGGCTACACCTTC; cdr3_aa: CAISDMKTGNGYTF
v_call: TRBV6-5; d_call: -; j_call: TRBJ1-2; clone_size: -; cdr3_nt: TGTGCCAGCAGCCCGGGACGCCGGCAGGGTGGCTACACCTTC; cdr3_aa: CASSPGRRQGGYTF
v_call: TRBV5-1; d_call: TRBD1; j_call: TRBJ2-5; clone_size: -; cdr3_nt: TGCGCCAGCAGCTTGAGGGGGCAAAGCCAAGAGACCCAGTACTTC; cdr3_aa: CASSLRGQSQETQYF
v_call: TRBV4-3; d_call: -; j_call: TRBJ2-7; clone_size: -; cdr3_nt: TGCGCCAGCAGCCAAGGGGGAAGCTCCTACGAGCAGTACTTC; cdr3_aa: CASSQGGSSYEQYF
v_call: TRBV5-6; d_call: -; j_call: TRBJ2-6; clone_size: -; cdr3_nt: TGTGCCAGCAGCTTCGTTTGGCTCTCTGGGGCCAACGTCCTGACTTTC; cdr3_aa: CASSFVWLSGANVLTF
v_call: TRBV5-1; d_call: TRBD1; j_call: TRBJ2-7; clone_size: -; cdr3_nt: TGCGCCAGCAGCACCTCAGGGGGCGCGGTCGAGCAGTACTTC; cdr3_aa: CASSTSGGAVEQYF
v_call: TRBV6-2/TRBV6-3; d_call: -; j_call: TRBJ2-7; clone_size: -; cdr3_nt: TGTGCCAGCAGTAAAAGGAACACGGGATACTACGAGCAGTACTTC; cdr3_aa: CASSKRNTGYYEQYF
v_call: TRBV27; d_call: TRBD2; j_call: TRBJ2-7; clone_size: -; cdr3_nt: TGTGCCAGCAGTTTAAGTTGGTCTAGCGGTTACGAGCAGTACTTC; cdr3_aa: CASSLSWSSGYEQYF
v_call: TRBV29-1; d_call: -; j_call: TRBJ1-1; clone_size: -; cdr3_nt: TGCAGCGTTGAATGGCAGATTAACACTGAAGCTTTCTTT; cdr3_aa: CSVEWQINTEAFF
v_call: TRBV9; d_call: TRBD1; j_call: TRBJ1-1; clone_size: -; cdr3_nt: TGTGCCAGCAGCCGTGGGGGACAGGTGAACACTGAAGCTTTCTTT; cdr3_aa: CASSRGGQVNTEAFF
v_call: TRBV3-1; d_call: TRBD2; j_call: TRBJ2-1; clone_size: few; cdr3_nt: TGTGCCAGCAGCCACCGACTAGCGGGAGGCAATGAGCAGTTCTTC; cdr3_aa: CASSHRLAGGNEQFF
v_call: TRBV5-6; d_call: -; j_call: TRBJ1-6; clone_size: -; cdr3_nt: TGTGCCAGCCCGACAGGATTGAGATATGGGTATAATTCACCCCTCCACTTT; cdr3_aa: CASPTGLRYGYNSPLHF